Below, one T cell receptor (beta chain) is given with its context. The antigen is unknown. A FACSAria was used to sort CD4+ and CD8+ T cells. These cells came from PBMCs. These data come from a study of CD8+ T cells in alopecia areata. Broader study findings: More clonal than normal scalp was lesional scalp, particularly alopecia totalis/universalis.

Reverse transcription of extracted RNA yielded cDNA, which provided the sequencing template. Method: immunoSEQ multiplex PCR; TCRdb's copy keeps in-frame clones and lacks some. The profile shows around 82,000 clones, roughly half of them singletons. This sequence was found in a human donor with alopecia areata. Sequencing input: NKG2D-high CD8+ T cells sorted from blood.

The CDR3 sequence is CASTLTGGGYTF. The CDR3 DNA follows: TGTGCCAGCACCCTTACTGGGGGTGGCTACACCTTC. This sequence joins TRBV6-5 and TRBJ1-2; possible D gene TRBD1, 5 bases. This CDR3 region has 12 residues. The germline V gene has CDR1 MNHEY and CDR2 SVGAGI. The V end was cut by 7 bases, the J end by 7 bases, with 13 bases between.